The next 3 T cell receptor beta chains were all read from a single sample in a study of shared T cell receptors in the human thymus. Generated by immunoSEQ multiplex PCR, the TCRdb table keeps only in-frame clones and is missing some. Of over 650,000 clones in the sample, roughly 86% were seen once. These data are also associated with another study on human thymus T cells.

The source material was thymocytes. All receptors come from a boy under two years old with a congenital heart defect.

This CDR3 is CASSDGQNQPQHF. The CDR3 DNA follows: TGTGCCAGCAGTGATGGGCAGAATCAGCCCCAGCATTTT. The V gene is TRBV25-1, the J gene TRBJ1-5; D remains ambiguous. This CDR3 is 13 amino acids long. The V and J ends lost 3 bases and 4 bases respectively, with 7 bases between them. Germline V gives CDR1 MGHDK, CDR2 SYGVNS. Full variable domain (rest looked up from reference TRBV25-1 and TRBJ1-5): EADIYQTPRYLVIGTGKKITLECSQTMGHDKMYWYQQDPGMELHLIHYSYGVNSTEKGDLSSESTVSRIRTEHFPLTLESARPSHTSQYLCASSDGQNQPQHFGDGTRLSIL.

This clone turned up a few times. DNA of the CDR3: TGTGCCAGCAGTTTTTACCCGACAGAGACTTACAATGAGCAGTTCTTC. It is translated as CASSFYPTETYNEQFF. The chain has TRBV6-6 and TRBJ2-1, with D possibly matching TRBD1 (5 bases). Per the germline V gene, CDR1 is MNHNY and CDR2 is SVGAGI (reference sequence). This CDR3 is 16 amino acids long. V was cut by 4 bases and J by 4 bases, with 17 bases left in between.

The chain is built from TRBV7-2 and TRBJ2-4; maybe TRBD1 (6 bases). V was clipped by 0 bases and J by 0 bases, with 12 bases between them. Germline V lookup: CDR1 SGHTA, CDR2 FQGNSA. This CDR3 contains 17 residues. CDR3 in DNA: TGTGCCAGCAGCTTAGCGCGGACAGCTCTAGCCAAAAACATTCAGTACTTC. This sequence encodes CASSLARTALAKNIQYF. Filled out from reference TRBV7-2 and TRBJ2-4, the complete variable domain reads GAGVSQSPSNKVTEKGKDVELRCDPISGHTALYWYRQSLGQGLEFLIYFQGNSAPDKSGLPSDRFSAERTGGSVSTLTIQRTQQEDSAVYLCASSLARTALAKNIQYFGAGTRLSVL.